This is a list of T cell receptor beta chains from one sample in a study of cytomegalovirus exposure and HLA in healthy donors. Data came from immunoSEQ multiplex PCR; TCRdb stores just in-frame clones and leaves some out. The table includes 100,000 to 120,000 clones, roughly 90% detected once. Input material: PBMCs. The receptors derive from a woman in her 30s in good health and CMV-seropositive. Each CDR3 is given with its conserved first and last residue. D genes are given only for firm matches. Clone size, where shown, is once, few, many, or a class for clones that have expanded.

NA,TRBJ2-3,TRBV30,NA,CAWSVYSTDTQYF,TGTGCCTGGAGTGTCTATAGCACAGATACGCAGTATTTT
TRBD1,TRBJ2-7,TRBV19,NA,CASSIWSGQGRYEQYF,TGTGCCAGTAGTATCTGGTCGGGACAGGGAAGATACGAGCAGTACTTC
TRBD2,TRBJ2-5,TRBV6-5,NA,CASSKAGFQETQYF,TGTGCCAGCAGCAAAGCGGGGTTCCAAGAGACCCAGTACTTC
TRBD1,TRBJ1-6,TRBV7-2,few,CASSLAGGTGNSPLHF,TGTGCCAGCAGCTTAGCAGGGGGCACTGGAAATTCACCCCTCCACTTT
NA,TRBJ2-6,TRBV7-2,NA,CASSLVRGSGANVLTF,TGTGCCAGCAGCTTAGTGCGGGGCTCTGGGGCCAACGTCCTGACTTTC
TRBD1,TRBJ1-5,TRBV5-6,few,CASSGDRGENQPQHF,TGTGCCAGCAGCGGGGACAGGGGAGAGAATCAGCCCCAGCATTTT
TRBD2,TRBJ2-1,TRBV11-3,NA,CASSLGVAGNNYNEQFF,TGTGCCAGCAGCTTAGGGGTAGCGGGGAACAACTACAATGAGCAGTTCTTC
TRBD1,TRBJ2-2,TRBV30,NA,CAGTGGHTGELFF,TGTGCCGGGACAGGGGGTCACACCGGGGAGCTGTTTTTT
NA,TRBJ2-3,TRBV13,NA,CASSLAPLARDTQYF,TGTGCCAGCAGCTTAGCTCCTCTAGCGCGGGATACGCAGTATTTT
NA,TRBJ1-2,TRBV6-1,NA,CASKGDNYGYTF,TGTGCCAGCAAGGGGGATAACTATGGCTACACCTTC
TRBD2,TRBJ2-7,TRBV6-1,NA,CASSEATSGGYEQYF,TGTGCCAGCAGTGAAGCAACTAGCGGGGGCTACGAGCAGTACTTC
NA,TRBJ2-7,TRBV6-1,NA,CASWQKYEQYF,TGTGCCAGCTGGCAGAAATACGAGCAGTACTTC
NA,TRBJ1-5,TRBV29-1,NA,CSVVAGGNQPQHF,TGCAGCGTTGTGGCAGGGGGCAATCAGCCCCAGCATTTT
TRBD1,TRBJ1-5,TRBV9,NA,CASSATGGEGVQPQHF,TGTGCCAGCAGCGCGACAGGGGGTGAAGGGGTTCAGCCCCAGCATTTT
NA,TRBJ1-2,TRBV9,NA,CASSVGTVFRTAGYTF,TGTGCCAGCAGCGTAGGGACAGTCTTTCGGACGGCTGGCTACACCTTC
NA,TRBJ1-2,TRBV7-2,NA,CASSRGLSGSNYGYTF,TGTGCCAGCAGCCGTGGTTTATCGGGTTCTAACTATGGCTACACCTTC
NA,TRBJ2-5,TRBV5-1,NA,CASSLSPQETQYF,TGCGCCAGCAGCTTGAGCCCTCAAGAGACCCAGTACTTC
TRBD2,TRBJ2-1,TRBV7-8,NA,CASSVGLAGGEYWGEQFF,TGTGCCAGCAGCGTTGGACTAGCGGGGGGCGAGTATTGGGGTGAGCAGTTCTTC
TRBD1,TRBJ1-1,TRBV9,NA,CASSVNHRGTEAFF,TGTGCCAGCAGCGTAAACCACAGGGGGACTGAAGCTTTCTTT
TRBD1,TRBJ1-5,TRBV28,NA,CASRDRRDQPQHF,TGTGCCAGCCGGGACAGACGTGATCAGCCCCAGCATTTT
NA,TRBJ2-1,TRBV6-5,NA,CASSYSGPRGEQFF,TGTGCCAGCAGTTACTCAGGACCCCGGGGGGAGCAGTTCTTC
TRBD2,TRBJ2-7,TRBV28,once,CASSFPSGRYEQYF,TGTGCCAGCAGTTTCCCTAGCGGGAGATACGAGCAGTACTTC
NA,TRBJ2-2,TRBV7-9,NA,CASSLVGARTGELFF,TGTGCCAGCAGCTTAGTGGGGGCGCGGACCGGGGAGCTGTTTTTT
NA,TRBJ2-1,TRBV27,once,CASSWDNLYNEQFF,TGTGCCAGCAGTTGGGACAACCTCTACAATGAGCAGTTCTTC
TRBD1,TRBJ2-2,TRBV6-5,NA,CASSSGQYTGELFF,TGTGCCAGCAGTTCGGGACAGTACACCGGGGAGCTGTTTTTT
NA,TRBJ2-6,TRBV5-4,NA,CASSKDSLISGANVLTF,TGTGCCAGCAGCAAAGACAGCCTCATCTCTGGGGCCAACGTCCTGACTTTC
NA,TRBJ1-2,TRBV2,NA,CASSEGGIYGYTF,TGTGCCAGCAGTGAGGGGGGGATCTATGGCTACACCTTC
TRBD1,TRBJ1-5,TRBV30,NA,CAWSGTGDNQPQHF,TGTGCCTGGAGTGGGACAGGGGATAATCAGCCCCAGCATTTT
TRBD1,TRBJ1-5,TRBV30,NA,CAWSSKDREVGTSNQPQHF,TGTGCCTGGAGTTCCAAGGACAGGGAGGTTGGCACTAGCAATCAGCCCCAGCATTTT
NA,TRBJ1-2,TRBV2,NA,CASSEVRGIFYGYTF,TGTGCCAGCAGTGAAGTTAGAGGGATCTTCTATGGCTACACCTTC
TRBD1,TRBJ2-5,TRBV7-9,once,CASSPGQAVTQETQYF,TGTGCCAGCAGCCCGGGACAGGCGGTGACCCAAGAGACCCAGTACTTC
NA,TRBJ1-1,TRBV28,NA,CATRTEQNTEAFF,TGTGCCACCCGGACAGAACAGAACACTGAAGCTTTCTTT
NA,TRBJ1-2,TRBV5-1,NA,CASSPLESYYGYTF,TGCGCCAGCAGTCCCCTGGAGTCCTATTATGGCTACACCTTC
TRBD1,TRBJ1-2,TRBV11-2,NA,CASSGTGRYGYTF,TGTGCCAGCAGCGGGACAGGGCGTTATGGCTACACCTTC
TRBD1,TRBJ2-7,TRBV7-2,NA,CASSFRDRGSYEQYF,TGTGCCAGCAGCTTCCGGGACAGGGGATCGTACGAGCAGTACTTC
NA,TRBJ2-1,TRBV2,NA,CASSEQQGITEQFF,TGTGCCAGCAGTGAACAGCAGGGAATAACTGAGCAGTTCTTC
NA,TRBJ1-4,TRBV28,NA,CASSLSDEKLFF,TGTGCCAGCAGTTTGTCGGATGAAAAACTGTTTTTT
NA,TRBJ2-6,TRBV7-2,NA,CASSFHSGANVLTF,TGTGCCAGCAGCTTCCACTCTGGGGCCAACGTCCTGACTTTC
TRBD1,TRBJ2-7,TRBV10-1,NA,CASSALPGQGEQYF,TGCGCCAGCAGTGCCCTACCGGGACAGGGGGAGCAGTACTTC
NA,TRBJ2-7,TRBV27,NA,CASRRGGYEQYF,TGTGCCAGCAGGCGGGGCGGCTACGAGCAGTACTTC
TRBD1,TRBJ2-7,TRBV18,once,CASSPMSGGGEGSYEQYF,TGTGCCAGCTCACCAATGTCAGGGGGCGGCGAGGGCTCCTACGAGCAGTACTTC
NA,TRBJ1-2,TRBV2,NA,CASSDQQEGGYTF,TGTGCCAGCAGTGACCAACAGGAGGGGGGCTACACCTTC
TRBD2,TRBJ2-2,TRBV5-1,many,CASSYLGLAGVGGELFF,TGCGCCAGCAGCTATCTCGGACTAGCGGGAGTGGGCGGGGAGCTGTTTTTT
TRBD1,TRBJ1-1,TRBV7-9,once,CASSPGQANTEAFF,TGTGCCAGCAGCCCGGGACAGGCGAACACTGAAGCTTTCTTT
TRBD2,TRBJ2-1,TRBV19,NA,CASSIVGGSSYNEQFF,TGTGCCAGTAGTATAGTGGGGGGGAGCTCCTACAATGAGCAGTTCTTC
NA,TRBJ2-2,TRBV7-7,NA,CASSRGLNTGELFF,TGTGCCAGCAGCCGCGGACTGAACACCGGGGAGCTGTTTTTT
TRBD1,TRBJ1-1,TRBV28,NA,CASSPQGTVNTEAFF,TGTGCCAGCAGTCCCCAAGGGACAGTGAACACTGAAGCTTTCTTT
TRBD1,TRBJ1-2,TRBV7-2,NA,CASSFGTGYGYTF,TGTGCCAGCAGCTTCGGGACAGGGTATGGCTACACCTTC
NA,TRBJ2-1,TRBV29-1,once,CSAGGNEQFF,TGCAGCGCCGGAGGCAATGAGCAGTTCTTC
TRBD1,TRBJ1-4,TRBV4-2,NA,CASSQAQGATNEKLFF,TGTGCCAGCAGCCAGGCACAGGGGGCAACTAATGAAAAACTGTTTTTT
NA,TRBJ2-2,TRBV7-2,few,CASSLVSVNTGELFF,TGTGCCAGCAGCTTAGTTAGCGTGAACACCGGGGAGCTGTTTTTT
TRBD1,TRBJ1-5,TRBV27,NA,CASSTDRGGQPQHF,TGTGCCAGCAGTACGGACAGGGGAGGGCAGCCCCAGCATTTT
TRBD1,TRBJ1-4,TRBV2,NA,CASRDRDNEKLFF,TGTGCCAGCAGGGACAGGGATAATGAAAAACTGTTTTTT